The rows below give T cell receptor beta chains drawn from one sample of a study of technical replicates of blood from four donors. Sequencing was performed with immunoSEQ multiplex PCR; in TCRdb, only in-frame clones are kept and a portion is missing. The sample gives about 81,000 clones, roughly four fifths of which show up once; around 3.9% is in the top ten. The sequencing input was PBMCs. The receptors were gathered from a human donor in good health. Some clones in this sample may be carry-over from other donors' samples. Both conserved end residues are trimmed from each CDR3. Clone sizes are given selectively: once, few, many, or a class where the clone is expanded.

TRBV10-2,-,ASREAGGAGTDTQY
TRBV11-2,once,ASSRTSGWEQY
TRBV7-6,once,ASSLWSENEQF
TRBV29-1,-,SAGTENTGELF
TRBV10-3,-,AISDWDSSSYNEQF
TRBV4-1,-,ASSQLSGVAKNIQY
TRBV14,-,ASSWVAGGPSTDTQY
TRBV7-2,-,ASSLTRGVAYEQY
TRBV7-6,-,ASSLGQGAEQY
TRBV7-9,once,ASSPERSGGASDTQY
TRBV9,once,ASSDGGSYGYT
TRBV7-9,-,ASSLVVGQKETQY
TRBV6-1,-,ASSDHGQGDNSPLH
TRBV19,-,ASSLRDRGPYEQF
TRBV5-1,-,ASSPAGRNVYEQY
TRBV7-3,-,ASSLTGPNTEAF
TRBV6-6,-,ASTSGDRVNEQY